Shown below are 15 T cell receptor beta chains from a single sample sequenced in a study of shared T cell receptors in the human thymus. Assay: immunoSEQ multiplex PCR; the TCRdb copy retains only in-frame clones and omits some. Counted here are roughly 710,000 clones, over 75% occurring once; the ten biggest clones make up more than 0.008%. This same sample was also part of a study on human thymus T cells.

Sequencing used thymocytes. All receptors derive from a girl less than two years old with a congenital heart defect.

V gene TRBV14 combines with J gene TRBJ1-1; the D gene is possibly TRBD1 (5 bases). Trimming shortened V by 4 bases and J by 4 bases, and 13 bases separated the two germline ends. In germline, CDR1 is SGHDN, CDR2 FVKESK. The CDR3 is 14 residues long. In nucleotides, the CDR3 is TGTGCCAGCAGCCGATACGCCGGGGGCACTGAAGCTTTCTTT. It yields the protein CASSRYAGGTEAFF.

The J gene is TRBJ1-1, the V gene TRBV5-5; tentative D call: TRBD1 (5 bases). Trimming removed 0 bases from V and 2 bases from J, with 20 bases in between. CDR3 length equals 18 residues. Germline V gives CDR1 SGHKS, CDR2 YYEKEE (reference sequence). In DNA, the CDR3 is TGTGCCAGCAGCTTGGAAAGTGGGGTTCCCCAGGGTAACACTGAAGCTTTCTTT. The encoded protein is CASSLESGVPQGNTEAFF. The complete variable domain, with remaining parts taken from reference TRBV5-5 and TRBJ1-1, reads DAGVTQSPTHLIKTRGQQVTLRCSPISGHKSVSWYQQVLGQGPQFIFQYYEKEERGRGNFPDRFSARQFPNYSSELNVNALLLGDSALYLCASSLESGVPQGNTEAFFGQGTRLTVV.

The chain combines TRBV6-5 with TRBJ1-4; no clear D. V lost 6 bases, J lost 0 bases, and 11 bases lay in between. There are 15 residues in the CDR3. Germline V gives CDR1 MNHEY, CDR2 SVGAGI. The CDR3 loop is CASSETRSTNEKLFF. CDR3 in DNA: TGTGCCAGCAGCGAAACTCGGTCAACTAATGAAAAACTGTTTTTT.

This clone was detected only once. This rearrangement joins TRBV7-2 to TRBJ2-5; TRBD1 matches at 7 bases. J gave up 4 bases and V 4 bases, and 6 bases lay outside the gene matches. The length of the CDR3 is 14 residues. Germline V lookup: CDR1 SGHTA, CDR2 FQGNSA. The CDR3 bases are TGTGCCAGCAGCTACCGACAGGGACCAGAGACCCAGTACTTC. This gives the protein CASSYRQGPETQYF.

This clone has just one count. The CDR3 loop is CASSHAGFSGAKEQYF. DNA of the CDR3: TGTGCCAGTAGTCACGCAGGGTTTAGCGGTGCTAAGGAGCAGTACTTC. This chain links TRBV19 with TRBJ2-7; D is perhaps TRBD2 (6 bases). Germline values: CDR1 LNHDA, CDR2 SQIVND (reference sequence). This CDR3 has 16 amino acids. V dropped 5 bases and J dropped 7 bases, with 24 bases sitting between them. Based on the CDR3 plus reference TRBV19 and TRBJ2-7, the full variable domain is DGGITQSPKYLFRKEGQNVTLSCEQNLNHDAMYWYRQDPGQGLRLIYYSQIVNDFQKGDIAEGYSVSREKKESFPLTVTSAQKNPTAFYLCASSHAGFSGAKEQYFGPGTRLTVT.

The chain uses TRBV7-8 and TRBJ2-1; a possible D gene is TRBD2 (5 bases). Trimming left V 3 bases short and J 3 bases short, with 6 bases between. This CDR3 is built from 13 residues. Germline V CDR1 and CDR2: SGHVS, FQNEAQ. The CDR3 loop reads CASSFRDYNEQFF. CDR3 coding DNA: TGTGCCAGCAGCTTCCGGGACTACAATGAGCAGTTCTTC.

The chain joins TRBV19 to TRBJ1-5; TRBD1 matches 8 bases. Germline lookup yields CDR1 LNHDA and CDR2 SQIVND (reference sequence). The CDR3 loop spans 16 amino acids. V was pared by 7 bases and J by 0 bases, with 8 bases of the junction left unmatched. The CDR3 sequence: CASNQGASGSNQPQHF. The CDR3 DNA sequence: TGTGCCAGTAACCAGGGGGCGTCAGGTAGCAATCAGCCCCAGCATTTT.

The rearrangement uses TRBV13 and TRBJ2-4; 8 nucleotides agree with TRBD1. Unmatched junction bases numbered 7, after V lost 5 bases and J lost 4 bases. CDR3 length: 15 amino acids. Germline V gene sequence: CDR1 PRHDT, CDR2 FYEKMQ (reference sequence). In DNA, the CDR3 is TGTGCCAGCAGCCAACACCGGACAGGGAAAAACATTCAGTACTTC. It is translated as CASSQHRTGKNIQYF.

The chain employs TRBV6-6 and TRBJ1-1; no clear D gene. Germline-derived CDR1 and CDR2 are MNHNY and SVGAGI (reference sequence). This CDR3 comprises 14 residues. Between the trimmed V and J ends, which lost 8 bases and 0 bases, there was a span of 13 bases. CDR3 DNA: TGTGCCAGCCACTCTTGGACTATGAACACTGAAGCTTTCTTT. It codes for CASHSWTMNTEAFF.

In DNA form, the CDR3 reads TGTGCCATCAGTGAGTCCAGGGCCAGGGTGGCCCTCCACTTT. Encoded protein: CAISESRARVALHF. The V and J genes are TRBV10-3 and TRBJ1-6; TRBD1 might be the D (5 bases). The V gene's germline CDR1 is ENHRY and CDR2 SYGVKD. The CDR3 is 14 residues long. V was cut by 0 bases and J by 14 bases, with 14 bases left in between.

The chain has TRBV18 and TRBJ1-1; 8 bases agree with TRBD1. The CDR3 is 18 residues long. Losses at the gene ends were 1 base for V and 0 bases for J; bases not matched to a gene: 10. Germline loops: CDR1 KGHSH, CDR2 LQKENI. The CDR3 DNA reads TGTGCCAGCTCACCACATTCCGGGACAGGCGACCTGAACACTGAAGCTTTCTTT. It translates to CASSPHSGTGDLNTEAFF.

The V and J genes are TRBV2 and TRBJ1-5; D is ambiguous. The CDR3 sequence is 15 residues long. V lost 7 bases, J lost 2 bases, and 15 bases lay in between. In germline, CDR1 is SNHLY, CDR2 FYNNEI. The CDR3 bases are TGTGCCAGCACGGTACACGGGAGAGGCAATCAGCCCCAGCATTTT. Translated: CASTVHGRGNQPQHF. Variable domain in full (rest from reference TRBV2 and TRBJ1-5): EPEVTQTPSHQVTQMGQEVILRCVPISNHLYFYWYRQILGQKVEFLVSFYNNEISEKSEIFDDQFSVERPDGSNFTLKIRSTKLEDSAMYFCASTVHGRGNQPQHFGDGTRLSIL.

This chain uses TRBV2 with TRBJ2-3, with 11 bases aligning to TRBD2. The germline V gene encodes CDR1 SNHLY and CDR2 FYNNEI. The length of the CDR3 is 14 residues. The V gene end was trimmed by 8 bases and the J gene end by 5 bases; junction bases not matched to a gene: 6. The CDR3 loop is CASGLAGRGDTQYF. The CDR3 DNA reads TGTGCCAGCGGACTAGCGGGCCGGGGAGATACGCAGTATTTT.

The chain carries TRBV5-1 and TRBJ1-2; the D is unclear. Trimming pared 3 bases from V and 8 bases from J, leaving 23 bases between. Germline CDR1 SGHRS, CDR2 YFSETQ. The CDR3 totals 16 residues. This CDR3 reads CASSSVLDGSPSGYTF. The CDR3 DNA follows: TGCGCCAGCAGCTCCGTCCTGGACGGGAGCCCCTCGGGCTACACCTTC.

This chain joins TRBV28 and TRBJ1-4; unclear D gene. The germline V gene encodes CDR1 MDHEN and CDR2 SYDVKM. This CDR3 has 16 amino acids. Trimming removed 5 bases at V and 3 bases at J, with 16 bases between. CDR3 region: CASSPRSLPSNEKLFF. The CDR3 bases are TGTGCCAGCAGTCCCAGGTCCTTACCTTCTAATGAAAAACTGTTTTTT.